These 31 T cell receptor beta chains originate from one sample sequenced in a study of OX40 agonist ivuxolimab in advanced cancers. The repertoire was sequenced with immunoSEQ multiplex PCR; TCRdb's copy has only in-frame clones and lacks some. The sample comprises around 100,000 clones, around 91% of which are singletons, and roughly 0.17% rests with the top ten. Sequenced here: CD4+ or CD8+ T cells sorted from blood, sampled in a trial of the OX40 agonist ivuxolimab. The receptors shown here come from an adult with an advanced solid tumor such as melanoma, head and neck, liver or kidney cancer.

The chain uses TRBV27 and TRBJ2-1; possibly TRBD1 for D (5 bases). Trimming removed 2 bases from V and 12 bases from J, with 14 bases in between. Germline assignment: CDR1 MNHEY and CDR2 SMNVEV (reference sequence). The CDR3 sequence is 13 residues long. The chain's CDR3 is CASSLGRGLGQFF. The CDR3 DNA reads TGTGCCAGCAGTTTAGGTAGGGGCCTAGGGCAGTTCTTC.

The genes are TRBV28 and TRBJ2-7; maybe TRBD2 (5 bases). The CDR3 runs to 12 residues. V gave up 4 bases and J gave up 12 bases, with 16 bases separating them. Germline CDR1 MDHEN, CDR2 SYDVKM. The CDR3, as DNA: TGTGCCAGCAGTTCCCTGGTGGGAGTACCGTACTTC. Protein product: CASSSLVGVPYF.

The chain uses TRBV7-6 and TRBJ1-3, with no clear D. CDR3 size: 12 residues. Germline V lookup: CDR1 SGHVS, CDR2 FNYEAQ. V was clipped by 2 bases and J by 3 bases, with 2 bases between them. CDR3 sequence: CASSLSGNTIYF. As DNA, the CDR3 is TGTGCCAGCAGCTTAAGTGGAAACACCATATATTTT.

This chain links TRBV5-4 with TRBJ1-1, with D maybe TRBD1 (5 bases). From germline, CDR1 is SGHNT and CDR2 YYREEE (reference sequence). The CDR3 sequence is 15 residues long. Trimming cost V 0 bases and J 8 bases, with 17 bases left between them. CDR3 nucleotide sequence: TGTGCCAGCAGCTTGGTGGGGCCTCTATTGCAGGAAGCTTTCTTT. Its protein is CASSLVGPLLQEAFF. Combining the CDR3 with reference TRBV5-4 and TRBJ1-1 gives the whole variable domain ETGVTQSPTHLIKTRGQQVTLRCSSQSGHNTVSWYQQALGQGPQFIFQYYREEENGRGNFPPRFSGLQFPNYSSELNVNALELDDSALYLCASSLVGPLLQEAFFGQGTRLTVV.

This sequence joins TRBV19 and TRBJ1-6; 9 bases are shared with TRBD1. Germline CDR1 reads LNHDA; CDR2 reads SQIVND (reference sequence). CDR3 length: 14 residues. The trim removed 4 bases at V and 7 bases at J, leaving 2 bases unmatched. The CDR3 DNA sequence: TGTGCCAGTAGTAGACAGGGGGGAAATTCACCCCTCCACTTT. Its translation is CASSRQGGNSPLHF.

This chain uses TRBV6-6 with TRBJ2-7; no definite D call. Germline V gene sequence: CDR1 MNHNY, CDR2 SVGAGI (reference sequence). The CDR3 is 16 amino acids. Deletions cut 7 bases from V and 5 bases from J, with 24 bases between. CDR3 residues: CASTYGAQFSPDEQYF. The CDR3 DNA reads as TGTGCCAGCACCTACGGAGCACAGTTTAGCCCAGACGAGCAGTACTTC.

CDR3 amino acids: CASNRPMTANYGYTF. Here the CDR3 DNA reads TGTGCCAGTAACCGACCGATGACAGCTAACTATGGCTACACCTTC. The chain is built from TRBV19 and TRBJ1-2; weak D call: TRBD1 (5 bases). This CDR3 spans 15 amino acids. V lost 7 bases to trimming and J lost 0 bases, with 15 bases between them. Germline CDR1 is LNHDA and CDR2 is SQIVND (reference sequence).

The sample holds one count of this clone. V and J are TRBV14 and TRBJ2-3; TRBD2 might be the D (5 bases). This CDR3 is built from 16 residues. Per germline, CDR1 SGHDN and CDR2 FVKESK. Trimming removed 4 bases from V and 1 base from J, with 15 bases in between. CDR3 residues: CASSPLRRPGTDTQYF. CDR3 in DNA: TGTGCCAGCAGCCCCTTGCGGAGGCCAGGCACAGATACGCAGTATTTT.

This clone was seen a single time. The chain couples TRBV5-1 to TRBJ1-3; no firm D call. CDR1 SGHRS and CDR2 YFSETQ come from the germline V gene. The CDR3 has 15 amino acids. V lost 0 bases to trimming and J lost 3 bases, with 10 bases between them. The DNA for the CDR3 is TGCGCCAGCAGCTTGGTCTCCGGTTTTGGAAACACCATATATTTT. Its protein product is CASSLVSGFGNTIYF. Full variable domain (missing parts from reference TRBV5-1 and TRBJ1-3): KAGVTQTPRYLIKTRGQQVTLSCSPISGHRSVSWYQQTPGQGLQFLFEYFSETQRNKGNFPGRFSGRQFSNSRSEMNVSTLELGDSALYLCASSLVSGFGNTIYFGEGSWLTVV.

The CDR3 protein is CASSPQYPPNTEAFF. The CDR3 nucleotides read TGTGCCAGCAGCCCCCAGTATCCCCCGAACACTGAAGCTTTCTTT. J is TRBJ1-1 and V is TRBV5-4; no firm D call. This CDR3 is 15 amino acids long. In germline, CDR1 is SGHNT, CDR2 YYREEE (reference sequence). V was cut by 4 bases and J by 1 base, with 14 bases left in between.

V is TRBV29-1 and J is TRBJ2-7; D is uncertain. V shed 6 bases and J shed 3 bases, with 9 bases lying between them. The germline CDR1 and CDR2 sequences are SQVTM and ANQGSEA. This CDR3 region has 11 residues. This CDR3 is CSVLGFYEQYF. The CDR3 DNA sequence: TGCAGCGTCCTTGGTTTCTACGAGCAGTACTTC.

The CDR3 DNA follows: TGTGCCAGCAGTTACCGCGCAACTAGCGGGGGTTTTACGCAGTATTTT. Protein sequence: CASSYRATSGGFTQYF. The rearrangement joins TRBV27 to TRBJ2-3, with 11 bases lining up with TRBD2. The CDR3 is 16 residues long. J gave up 8 bases and V 4 bases, and 11 bases lay outside the gene matches. Germline V lookup: CDR1 MNHEY, CDR2 SMNVEV (reference sequence).

The chain carries TRBV19 and TRBJ1-5; 7 nucleotides match TRBD1. Unmatched junction bases numbered 10, after V lost 5 bases and J lost 0 bases. CDR3 length: 17 residues. Germline CDR1 and CDR2: LNHDA and SQIVND (reference sequence). CDR3 residues: CASSRDSGFYSNQPQHF. In DNA, the CDR3 is TGTGCCAGTAGTCGGGACAGCGGCTTCTATAGCAATCAGCCCCAGCATTTT.

The rearrangement links TRBV19 to TRBJ2-5; the D gene could be TRBD1 or TRBD2 (5 bases each). From germline, CDR1 is LNHDA and CDR2 SQIVND (reference sequence). The CDR3 length is 12 residues. V was cut by 1 base and J by 9 bases, with 9 bases left in between. This CDR3 is CASSIGDGAQYF. The CDR3 nucleotides read TGTGCCAGTAGTATAGGGGACGGGGCCCAGTACTTC.

This chain joins TRBV18 and TRBJ2-7, with D tentatively TRBD2 (5 bases). This CDR3 spans 14 amino acids. CDR1 is KGHSH, CDR2 LQKENI, per germline. Trimming left V 3 bases short and J 4 bases short, with 13 bases between. The CDR3 loop is CASSPLVEGYEQYF. The DNA for the CDR3 is TGTGCCAGCTCACCGCTTGTCGAGGGTTACGAGCAGTACTTC.

The V and J genes are TRBV12-2 and TRBJ2-6; the table names TRBD1, a call not compared with the DNA. TRBV12-2 represents a pseudogene. This CDR3 contains 16 residues. The CDR3 coding sequence is TGTGCAAGTCGCTTGGGACAGAACTCTGGGGCCAACGTCCTGACTTTC. Protein sequence: CASRLGQNSGANVLTF.

This chain joins TRBV7-9 and TRBJ1-1, with D possibly TRBD1 on 5 matching bases. Germline CDR1 is SEHNR and CDR2 is FQNEAQ (reference sequence). CDR3 length: 13 residues. The germline V and J ends were trimmed by 5 bases and 0 bases, with 7 bases remaining between them. The CDR3 DNA reads as TGTGCCAGCAGCGGGGGGGTGAACACTGAAGCTTTCTTT. As protein: CASSGGVNTEAFF. Full variable domain (missing parts from reference TRBV7-9 and TRBJ1-1): DTGVSQNPRHKITKRGQNVTFRCDPISEHNRLYWYRQTLGQGPEFLTYFQNEAQLEKSRLLSDRFSAERPKGSFSTLEIQRTEQGDSAMYLCASSGGVNTEAFFGQGTRLTVV.

This clone was detected only a few times. The chain links TRBV29-1 to TRBJ1-2; D is uncertain. Germline-derived CDR1 and CDR2 are SQVTM and ANQGSEA. The CDR3 is 12 amino acids. Trimming pared 4 bases from V and 8 bases from J, leaving 14 bases between. The CDR3 DNA reads as TGCAGCGTTGGACGTGGCCAGGCGGGCTACACCTTC. Its protein is CSVGRGQAGYTF.

This clone has just one count. The chain couples TRBV2 to TRBJ2-1; maybe TRBD2 (6 bases). Per germline, CDR1 SNHLY and CDR2 FYNNEI. Trimming shortened V by 3 bases and J by 9 bases, and 12 bases separated the two germline ends. The CDR3 consists of 13 residues. The CDR3 nucleotides read TGTGCCAGCAGTGACGGGGGTCGGGGTGAGCAGTTCTTC. Translation gives CASSDGGRGEQFF.

This sequence joins TRBV5-1 and TRBJ1-4, with 7 bases that match TRBD1. The CDR3 loop spans 16 amino acids. V dropped 4 bases and J dropped 7; count of bases not matched to a gene: 13. Germline CDR1 SGHRS, CDR2 YFSETQ. The CDR3 DNA follows: TGCGCCAGCAGCGGGAACTCAGGGGGGATCGCTGAAAAACTGTTTTTT. This codes for CASSGNSGGIAEKLFF. The full variable domain, rest sourced from reference TRBV5-1 and TRBJ1-4, is KAGVTQTPRYLIKTRGQQVTLSCSPISGHRSVSWYQQTPGQGLQFLFEYFSETQRNKGNFPGRFSGRQFSNSRSEMNVSTLELGDSALYLCASSGNSGGIAEKLFFGSGTQLSVL.

J is TRBJ2-3 and V is TRBV7-3; D is undetermined. The germline V and J ends were trimmed by 5 bases and 0 bases, with 6 bases remaining between them. Germline lookup yields CDR1 SGHTA and CDR2 FQGTGA. The CDR3 spans 13 residues. CDR3 coding DNA: TGTGCCAGCAGCATTTATAGCACAGATACGCAGTATTTT. Protein product: CASSIYSTDTQYF. Full variable domain (outside the CDR3, taken from reference TRBV7-3 and TRBJ2-3): GAGVSQTPSNKVTEKGKYVELRCDPISGHTALYWYRQSLGQGPEFLIYFQGTGAADDSGLPNDRFFAVRPEGSVSTLKIQRTERGDSAVYLCASSIYSTDTQYFGPGTRLTVL.

The V and J genes are TRBV28 and TRBJ1-1, with D possibly matching TRBD1 (5 bases). Germline CDR1 MDHEN, CDR2 SYDVKM. V was clipped by 10 bases and J by 6 bases, with 12 bases between them. The CDR3 is 11 residues long. The CDR3 DNA reads TGTGCCACCGGCCAGGGTTCTGAAGCTTTCTTT. Its translation: CATGQGSEAFF. Based on the CDR3 plus reference TRBV28 and TRBJ1-1, the full variable domain is DVKVTQSSRYLVKRTGEKVFLECVQDMDHENMFWYRQDPGLGLRLIYFSYDVKMKEKGDIPEGYSVSREKKERFSLILESASTNQTSMYLCATGQGSEAFFGQGTRLTVV.

A few counts support this clone. This chain connects TRBV4-2 to TRBJ1-4; 7 bases align to TRBD1. The CDR3 is 15 amino acids. From germline, CDR1 is LGHNA and CDR2 YNFKEQ. The J segment lost 1 base and the V segment lost 4 bases, leaving 3 bases of the junction unmatched. CDR3 nucleotides: TGTGCCAGCAGCCCAGCAGGGGGAACTAATGAAAAACTGTTTTTT. Residues: CASSPAGGTNEKLFF.

The count of this clone is one. The chain has TRBV9 and TRBJ2-2; D gene unclear. The V gene lost 0 bases and the J gene lost 4 bases, with 4 bases spanning the gap. The CDR3 is 13 amino acids. The germline V gene has CDR1 SGDLS and CDR2 YYNGEE. For the CDR3, the DNA is TGTGCCAGCAGCGTAGTGGGCACCGGGGAGCTGTTTTTT. This encodes CASSVVGTGELFF. The full variable domain, with the rest looked up from reference TRBV9 and TRBJ2-2, is DSGVTQTPKHLITATGQRVTLRCSPRSGDLSVYWYQQSLDQGLQFLIQYYNGEERAKGNILERFSAQQFPDLHSELNLSSLELGDSALYFCASSVVGTGELFFGEGSRLTVL.

The V and J genes are TRBV7-8 and TRBJ2-7; D is ambiguous. The CDR3 extends over 12 amino acids. CDR1 is SGHVS and CDR2 is FQNEAQ in the germline V gene. Trimming shortened V by 5 bases and J by 0 bases, and 5 bases separated the two germline ends. CDR3 region: CASSGSSYEQYF. The CDR3 DNA follows: TGTGCCAGCAGCGGAAGCTCCTACGAGCAGTACTTC.

The V call is TRBV18, the J call TRBJ2-3; D is undetermined. CDR3 length: 11 residues. V lost 9 bases to trimming and J lost 7 bases, with 11 bases between them. In germline, CDR1 is KGHSH, CDR2 LQKENI. CDR3 in amino acids: CASYRGYTQYF. The CDR3 coding sequence is TGTGCCAGTTACCGTGGGTATACGCAGTATTTT. The complete variable domain, with remaining parts taken from reference TRBV18 and TRBJ2-3, reads NAGVMQNPRHLVRRRGQEARLRCSPMKGHSHVYWYRQLPEEGLKFMVYLQKENIIDESGMPKERFSAEFPKEGPSILRIQQVVRGDSAAYFCASYRGYTQYFGPGTRLTVL.

This chain joins TRBV7-9 and TRBJ1-2; tentative D call: TRBD1 (5 bases). The CDR3 length is 13 residues. V was shortened by 3 bases and J by 5 bases, with 10 bases between the two germline ends. Looked up from germline, CDR1 is SEHNR and CDR2 is FQNEAQ (reference sequence). The DNA of the CDR3 is TGTGCCAGCAGCTTCCGGGACTTATATGGCTACACCTTC. It translates to CASSFRDLYGYTF.

V is TRBV4-1 and J is TRBJ2-5; 7 nucleotides line up with TRBD1. Trimming cost V 0 bases and J 11 bases; bases outside gene matches: 12. The V gene's germline CDR1 is MGHRA and CDR2 YSYEKL. The CDR3 is 15 amino acids. This CDR3 reads CASSQDISEGAVQYF. DNA of the CDR3: TGCGCCAGCAGCCAAGATATTAGTGAGGGGGCGGTGCAGTACTTC.

In its sample, this clone was seen a few times. The rearrangement uses TRBV30 and TRBJ2-1; 9 bases line up with TRBD2. Germline CDR1 reads GTSNPN; CDR2 reads SVGIG (reference sequence). The V and J ends lost 1 base and 0 bases, in that order; junction bases with no gene match: 13. The CDR3 contains 19 residues. The chain's CDR3 is CAWSGFAGGRPSSYNEQFF. CDR3 bases: TGTGCCTGGAGTGGTTTTGCGGGAGGGCGTCCCAGCTCCTACAATGAGCAGTTCTTC.

This clone was counted once. The chain combines TRBV11-2 with TRBJ2-7; D is uncertain. The V end lost 5 bases, the J end lost 9 bases, and 11 bases lay between the germline ends. This CDR3 contains 11 residues. Germline V CDR1 and CDR2: SGHAT, FQNNGV. The CDR3 sequence is CASSPGPGQYF. The CDR3 nucleotides read TGTGCCAGCAGCCCCGGACCCGGGCAGTACTTC.

This clone was counted only a few times. The chain couples TRBV30 to TRBJ1-1; unclear D gene. Trimming stripped 0 bases from V and 4 bases from J, with 6 bases between. Germline V gene data show CDR1 as GTSNPN and CDR2 as SVGIG (reference sequence). The CDR3 length is 12 residues. DNA of the CDR3: TGTGCCTGGAGTGTAGAGGTCACTGAAGCTTTCTTT. It specifies CAWSVEVTEAFF.